Included here is one T cell receptor beta chain sequence, with context. Which antigen it targets is not known. No per-base quality is available; no much larger clone lies one base away. This sample is drawn from a study of post-analysis software for immune sequencing data (dated by TCRdb to the mid-2010s). In the study overall: Recorded disease courses included relapsing-remitting, secondary progressive and progressive-relapsing multiple sclerosis, with some patients lacking subtype annotation. The patient repertoires were set against about 12 previously published healthy control repertoires from donors whose ages ranged from about 6 to 27 years. A subset of samples was prepared in parallel using single-end sample barcoding, then pooled and co-amplified after Illumina adapter ligation.

The library relied on PCR. TCRdb records Illumina HiSeq 2500 as the sequencer. To reduce PCR and sequencing biases, unique molecular identifiers were built into the TCR beta cDNA libraries. Roughly 500,000 cDNA molecules were obtained per 1 to 10 million input T cells, so each molecule approximated one T cell. The patient libraries were prepared and sequenced using the same protocol as the earlier healthy control dataset. Within a given batch, samples were prepared together, multiplexed and sequenced on the same HiSeq lane. As for the authors' bioinformatics: Raw barcoded reads were processed with MIGEC, and single-read molecular identifier groups were discarded before consensus assembly and CDR3 extraction. VDJtools was used for post-analysis of the clonotype tables, with diversity normalized by down-sampling every dataset to the smallest sample size. Repertoire overlap clustering matched CDR3 amino acid but not nucleotide sequences to correct batch-related cross-sample contamination. TCRdb reran the public reads through fastp at Q25 and MiXCR, keeping productive beta chains. Rows are combined by CDR3 protein, so each entry shows the most common genes and DNA. The V and J calls follow TCRdb's processing rather than the paper's. For this sample there are hundreds of thousands of distinct CDR3 sequences; roughly 30% appear just once. The ten most abundant clones make up around 0.55% of the sample.

What the work shows at the level of the full study, not this receptor alone: Significantly higher frequencies in patients than in controls were found for five or six TRBV segments, including TRBV5-6, TRBV5-1 and TRBV20-1. When samples were clustered directly using the F measure, samples prepared in the same batch co-clustered strongly, which prompted a batch-effect correction. The control group was slightly older than the multiple sclerosis patient group. Normalized Chao1 diversity was significantly lower in multiple sclerosis patients than controls, suggesting substantial peripheral T-cell clonal expansion.

TCR beta repertoires were profiled from peripheral blood of over 10 young patients with multiple sclerosis to demonstrate the VDJtools post-analysis software. The multiple sclerosis patients were children and adolescents ranging in age from 6 to 15 years. As encoded in the germline V gene (reference sequence), CDR1 is SGHKS while CDR2 is YYEKEE. V is reduced by 3 bases and J by 5 bases, leaving a spacing of 18 bases between them. From the cysteine through the phenylalanine, the CDR3 covers 15 amino acids. The only DNA kept is the CDR3, 45 bases in frame from the first base. The sample comprised blood. The chain couples TRBV5-5 to TRBJ2-7, with the D gene possibly TRBD1 or TRBD2, each one fitting 6 bases. The TCR comes from a girl aged 5 to 17 with multiple sclerosis. The DNA sequence is as follows: TGTGCCAGCAGCTCGGCGGGACAAGTAGCAAACGAGCAGTACTTC. Its amino acids are CASSSAGQVANEQYF.